Included here is one T cell receptor (beta chain) sequence, with context. Its specificity is unknown. This record belongs to a study of CD8 T cells in ankylosing spondylitis. Findings and caveats of the study: A motif in TCR beta, a set of under 10 highly homologous variants, appeared characteristic of ankylosing spondylitis blood.

TCRdb passed the 5' RACE reads through MiXCR, listing each CDR3 protein once. The sample consists of 300,000 to 400,000 distinct CDR3 sequences, approximately 10% of them appearing once. CDR3 length: 16 residues. Trimming at V came to 4 bases and at J to 4 bases, leaving 10 bases not matched to a gene. Germline lookup yields CDR1 SGHTA and CDR2 FQGNSA. The J gene is TRBJ2-1, the V gene TRBV7-2; 7 bases are a match to TRBD1. Sequencing was performed on blood, either unsorted or a sorted T cell fraction (not recorded which). The clonotype comes from a female donor with ankylosing spondylitis or in good health (not recorded which). This chain's CDR3 is CASSSPQQGSYNEQFF. CDR3 bases: TGTGCCAGCAGCTCCCCCCAACAGGGGTCATACAATGAGCAGTTCTTC.